This paragraph covers one T cell receptor (beta chain) sequence. Its target is unknown. The data stem from a study of beta chain features in type 1 diabetes. The study, taken as a whole, reports: Within each of all four CD4+ subsets, Type 1 diabetes patients had TCRB CDR3s that were moderately but significantly shorter.

Expressed TCRB transcripts were sequenced, since all the RNA that had been isolated was reverse transcribed. Method: immunoSEQ multiplex PCR; TCRdb's copy keeps in-frame clones and lacks some. This sample has about 68,000 clones, with around 49% found just once. V lost 0 bases and J 8 bases, leaving 11 bases between the germline ends. This CDR3 region has 13 residues. The V gene's germline CDR1 is SGHDT and CDR2 YYEEEE. The chain has TRBV5-6 and TRBJ1-1, with a possible D match to TRBD1 (6 bases). The receptor was isolated from a man aged 25 to 40 with type 1 diabetes. The sequenced sample consisted of central memory CD4+ T cells from blood. The CDR3, as DNA: TGTGCCAGCAGCTTGGTTGAGGGGACAGAAGCTTTCTTT. Its protein product is CASSLVEGTEAFF.